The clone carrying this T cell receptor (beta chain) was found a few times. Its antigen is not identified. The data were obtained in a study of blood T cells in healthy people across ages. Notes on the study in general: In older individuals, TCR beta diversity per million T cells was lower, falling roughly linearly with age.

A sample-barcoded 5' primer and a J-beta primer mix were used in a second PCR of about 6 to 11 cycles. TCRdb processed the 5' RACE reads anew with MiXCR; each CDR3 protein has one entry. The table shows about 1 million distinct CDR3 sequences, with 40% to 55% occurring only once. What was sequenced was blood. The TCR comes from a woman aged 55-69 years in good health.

The CDR3 coding sequence is TGTGCCAGCAGTTTTTCATGGGCAAGCTCAAAATATGGCTACACCTTC. Amino acids: CASSFSWASSKYGYTF. This chain uses TRBV12-3 or TRBV12-4 with TRBJ1-2; D remains ambiguous. The length of the CDR3 is 16 residues. Trimming took 3 bases from V and 5 from J, leaving 19 bases between them.